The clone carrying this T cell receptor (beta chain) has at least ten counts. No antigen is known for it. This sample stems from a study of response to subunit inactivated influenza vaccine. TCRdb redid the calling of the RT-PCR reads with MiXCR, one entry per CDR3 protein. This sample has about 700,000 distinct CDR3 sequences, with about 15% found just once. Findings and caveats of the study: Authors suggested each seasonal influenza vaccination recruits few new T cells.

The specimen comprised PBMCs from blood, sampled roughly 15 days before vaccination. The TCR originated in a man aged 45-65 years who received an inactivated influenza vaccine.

CDR3 coding DNA: TGTGCCAGCAGTCCTCGACTAGCGGGAGAGGACAATGAGCAGTTCTTC. Translated, it gives CASSPRLAGEDNEQFF. The J gene is TRBJ2-1, the V gene TRBV12-3 or TRBV12-4, with 12 positions matching TRBD2. This CDR3 is 16 amino acids long. The J segment lost 5 bases and the V segment lost 5 bases, leaving 7 bases of the junction unmatched.